This T cell receptor beta chain appears in the sequencing data of a study of human T cells and chemical hapten exposure. Across the whole study: For the roughly 25-week duration of the study, patients were given weekly doses of diphenylcyclopropenone on the scalp.

Study-wide findings and caveats: Donors' alopecia may make their immune response differ from healthy people's.

This clonotype was counted only a few times. Its matching antigen is unknown. Authors' data handling: From around 25,000 to 690,000 TCRs were found per sample, with a median of about 100,000. MiXCR, applied by TCRdb to the RACE reads, yields one record per CDR3 protein. TCRdb, not the original authors, processed these V and J calls. The sample lists about 70,000 distinct CDR3 sequences, around 10% occurring once. Regarding time point: patch test 1, 2 weeks after DPC sensitization. Treatment of the sample: therapeutic diphenylcyclopropenone sensitization with weekly scalp DPC. Unfractionated whole blood was the source of the extracted total RNA. This TCR was recovered from a woman aged 40 to 49 with alopecia areata. Some clones in this sample may be carry-over from other donors' samples. The starting material was whole blood, obtained in connection with sensitization to the hapten diphenylcyclopropenone (DPC).

Here the CDR3 reads CSVEDYTGDKNIQYF. The CDR3 nucleotides read TGCAGCGTTGAAGATTATACAGGGGATAAAAACATTCAGTACTTC. The chain has TRBV29-1 and TRBJ2-4, with TRBD1 identical over 7 bases. The CDR3 is made up of 15 amino acids. Germline V gene lookup returns CDR1 SQVTM and CDR2 ANQGSEA. V shed 0 bases and J 4 bases; nucleotides not matched to a gene: 6. Filled out from reference TRBV29-1 and TRBJ2-4, the complete variable domain reads SAVISQKPSRDICQRGTSLTIQCQVDSQVTMMFWYRQQPGQSLTLIATANQGSEATYESGFVIDKFPISRPNLTFSTLTVSNMSPEDSSIYLCSVEDYTGDKNIQYFGAGTRLSVL.